This T cell receptor (beta chain) appears in the sequencing data of a study of T-cell memory formation after mild COVID-19. This clonotype has just a few counts. What it binds is not known. Broader study findings: The pre-infection memory compartment contained some responding clones, suggesting cross-reactive memory joined. CM and EM subsets held most contracting CD4+ clones; EMRA held CD8+ ones. Clones contracting day 15 to 85 were balanced CD4/CD8; later expanders leaned CD4+.

The CDR3 is made up of 14 amino acids. With 1 base removed from V and 6 bases from J, the gap between germline ends came to 11 bases. Germline CDR1 SGDLS, CDR2 YYNGEE. TCRdb re-derived calls from the 5' RACE reads in MiXCR, one entry per CDR3 protein. The profile covers roughly 140,000 distinct CDR3 sequences, with more than 13% appearing a single time and about 27% taken by the ten largest. The chain links TRBV9 to TRBJ1-5, with a possible D match to TRBD1 (6 bases). The sample consisted of PBMCs or a T cell subset sorted from them (not recorded which). The receptor's source is an adult woman who had mild COVID-19 (a few samples of this study predate the infection). Cell type and time point are not known. CDR3 bases: TGTGCCAGCAGCGTATCCGGGGACATTCAGCCCCAGCATTTT. This sequence encodes CASSVSGDIQPQHF.